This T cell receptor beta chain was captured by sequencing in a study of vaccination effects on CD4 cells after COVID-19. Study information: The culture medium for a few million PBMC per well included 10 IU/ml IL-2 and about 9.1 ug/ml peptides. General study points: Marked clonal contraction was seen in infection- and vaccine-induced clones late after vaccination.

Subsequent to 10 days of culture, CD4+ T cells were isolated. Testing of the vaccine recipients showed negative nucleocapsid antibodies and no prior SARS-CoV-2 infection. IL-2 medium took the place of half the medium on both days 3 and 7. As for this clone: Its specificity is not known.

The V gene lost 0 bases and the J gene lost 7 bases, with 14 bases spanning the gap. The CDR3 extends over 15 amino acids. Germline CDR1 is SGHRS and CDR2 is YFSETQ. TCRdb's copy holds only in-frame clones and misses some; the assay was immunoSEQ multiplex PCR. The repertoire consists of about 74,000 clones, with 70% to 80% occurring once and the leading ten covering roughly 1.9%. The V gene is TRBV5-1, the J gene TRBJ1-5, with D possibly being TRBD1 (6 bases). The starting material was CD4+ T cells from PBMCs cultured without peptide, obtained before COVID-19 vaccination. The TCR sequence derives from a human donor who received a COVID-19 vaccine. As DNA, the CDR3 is TGCGCCAGCAGCTTGGGTCCGGGGGCGGGGCAGCCCCAGCATTTT. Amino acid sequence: CASSLGPGAGQPQHF.